Below, 4 T cell receptor beta chains from the same sample are listed, as sequenced in a study of T cells in narcolepsy. Produced via immunoSEQ multiplex PCR; TCRdb's table is partial and in-frame only. Of under 40,000 clones in the sample, roughly 80% were seen once. The sample taken for sequencing was memory (CD45RA-) CD4+ T cells from blood. These receptors came from a human donor in good health.

The genes are TRBV7-2 and TRBJ2-1; perhaps D is TRBD1 or TRBD2 (7 bases each). The V end lost 5 bases, the J end lost 9 bases, and 20 bases lay between the germline ends. The CDR3 is 15 residues long. Looked up from germline, CDR1 is SGHTA and CDR2 is FQGNSA. The DNA for the CDR3 is TGTGCCAGCAGCGAGGGACAGTGGGAGGGAGCTGAGCAGTTCTTC. Protein: CASSEGQWEGAEQFF.

The CDR3 region is CATSGGFGETQYF. CDR3 coding DNA: TGTGCCACTAGTGGGGGGTTTGGTGAGACCCAGTACTTC. J is TRBJ2-5 and V is TRBV7-2; TRBD2 might be the D (6 bases). This CDR3 spans 13 amino acids. Germline CDR1 SGHTA, CDR2 FQGNSA. Trimming took off 10 bases at V and 5 bases at J, with 17 bases between the two ends. Looking up the rest from reference TRBV7-2 and TRBJ2-5 gives the full variable domain: GAGVSQSPSNKVTEKGKDVELRCDPISGHTALYWYRQSLGQGLEFLIYFQGNSAPDKSGLPSDRFSAERTGGSVSTLTIQRTQQEDSAVYLCATSGGFGETQYFGPGTRLLVL.

This sequence joins TRBV6-5 and TRBJ1-2, with no clear D. The CDR3 has 13 amino acids. The ends were cut back, 6 bases at V and 8 bases at J, with 16 bases in the middle. Germline CDR1 MNHEY, CDR2 SVGAGI. Here the CDR3 reads CASSPTVAGGYTF. CDR3 nucleotide sequence: TGTGCCAGCAGCCCCACGGTCGCGGGGGGCTACACCTTC.

This sequence joins TRBV2 and TRBJ1-4; D is undetermined. Germline CDR1 SNHLY, CDR2 FYNNEI. CDR3 length: 13 residues. With 5 bases removed from V and 4 bases from J, the gap between germline ends came to 8 bases. The CDR3 DNA is TGTGCCAGCAGTAGATATGGTAATGAAAAACTGTTTTTT. Translation gives CASSRYGNEKLFF.